Below are 15 T cell receptor beta chains sequenced from a single sample in a study of blood T cell repertoires in COVID-19. The table came from immunoSEQ multiplex PCR; TCRdb's copy has only in-frame clones and leaves some out. The sample has about 260,000 clones, more than 80% seen once. The sequenced sample was peripheral blood. Receptor source: a woman between 35 and 50 years old with acute or convalescent COVID-19.

The V and J genes are TRBV5-1 and TRBJ1-1; D is perhaps TRBD1 (5 bases). CDR1 SGHRS and CDR2 YFSETQ come from the germline V gene. The CDR3 is 14 amino acids. V lost 4 bases and J lost 1, with 11 bases in between. The CDR3 here is CASSPWGSNTEAFF. In DNA, the CDR3 is TGCGCCAGCAGCCCATGGGGCTCGAACACTGAAGCTTTCTTT.

The chain joins TRBV5-1 to TRBJ2-2, with TRBD1 as a possible D gene (6 bases). From germline, CDR1 is SGHRS and CDR2 YFSETQ. V lost 2 bases, J lost 0 bases, and 8 bases lay in between. The CDR3 totals 15 residues. In DNA, the CDR3 is TGCGCCAGCAGCTTAGGACAGACGAACACCGGGGAGCTGTTTTTT. This gives the protein CASSLGQTNTGELFF. The variable domain in full, with the rest retrieved from reference TRBV5-1 and TRBJ2-2, is KAGVTQTPRYLIKTRGQQVTLSCSPISGHRSVSWYQQTPGQGLQFLFEYFSETQRNKGNFPGRFSGRQFSNSRSEMNVSTLELGDSALYLCASSLGQTNTGELFFGEGSRLTVL.

This chain connects TRBV11-2 to TRBJ2-5, with 7 bases aligning to TRBD1. The germline V gene encodes CDR1 SGHAT and CDR2 FQNNGV. The CDR3 runs 15 residues. With V trimmed by 3 bases and J by 1 base, 5 bases remained unmatched. This CDR3 is CASSFVPGGQETQYF. The CDR3, as DNA: TGTGCCAGCAGCTTTGTCCCAGGGGGCCAAGAGACCCAGTACTTC.

The J gene is TRBJ1-5, the V gene TRBV7-8; D perhaps matches TRBD1 (6 bases). Germline CDR1 SGHVS, CDR2 FQNEAQ. Between the trimmed V and J ends, which lost 4 bases and 4 bases, there was a span of 17 bases. The CDR3 loop spans 16 amino acids. DNA of the CDR3: TGTGCCAGCAGCTCCCGGAAAACAGGGCAGAATCAGCCCCAGCATTTT. It translates to CASSSRKTGQNQPQHF.

This chain uses TRBV27 with TRBJ2-1; D not certain. V was trimmed by 6 bases and J by 0 bases, leaving 12 bases between them. CDR3 length equals 15 residues. Germline CDR1 MNHEY, CDR2 SMNVEV (reference sequence). The CDR3 loop is CASSREVSSYNEQFF. CDR3 nucleotides: TGTGCCAGCAGCCGAGAGGTCAGCTCCTACAATGAGCAGTTCTTC.

CDR3 amino acids: CASREGQGPYQPQHF. The CDR3 DNA is TGCGCCAGCAGGGAGGGCCAGGGTCCATATCAGCCCCAGCATTTT. The gene calls are TRBV5-1 and TRBJ1-5, with D tentatively TRBD1 (5 bases). Germline CDR1 and CDR2: SGHRS and YFSETQ. The CDR3 extends over 15 amino acids. Trimming shortened V by 5 bases and J by 5 bases, and 17 bases separated the two germline ends.

This clone was seen only a few times. This sequence joins TRBV11-2 and TRBJ1-2; D might be TRBD1 (5 bases). This CDR3 has 14 residues. Trimming left V 0 bases short and J 4 bases short, with 9 bases between. CDR1 is SGHAT and CDR2 is FQNNGV in the germline V gene. CDR3 sequence (DNA): TGTGCCAGCAGCTTAGAACAGGCTAGCTATGGCTACACCTTC. This sequence encodes CASSLEQASYGYTF. The entire variable domain, with the rest obtained from reference TRBV11-2 and TRBJ1-2, is as follows: EAGVAQSPRYKIIEKRQSVAFWCNPISGHATLYWYQQILGQGPKLLIQFQNNGVVDDSQLPKDRFSAERLKGVDSTLKIQPAKLEDSAVYLCASSLEQASYGYTFGSGTRLTVV.

The chain combines TRBV10-3 with TRBJ2-3, with TRBD2 identical over 7 bases. CDR1 and CDR2 from the germline V gene are ENHRY and SYGVKD. This CDR3 is built from 13 residues. Trimming cost V 7 bases and J 7 bases; bases outside gene matches: 8. The CDR3 is CAIMASGRNTQYF. The CDR3 nucleotides read TGTGCCATCATGGCTAGCGGACGCAATACGCAGTATTTT.

V is TRBV5-6 and J is TRBJ2-7; D may be TRBD1 (6 bases). Germline CDR1 is SGHDT and CDR2 is YYEEEE. Between the trimmed V and J ends, which lost 2 bases and 5 bases, there was a span of 11 bases. The length of the CDR3 is 13 residues. This CDR3 is CASSFGQPNEQYV. The CDR3 DNA reads TGTGCCAGCAGCTTCGGACAGCCGAACGAGCAGTACGTC.

This chain uses TRBV5-5 with TRBJ1-6; TRBD1 matches 7 bases. V was pared by 4 bases and J by 10 bases, with 14 bases of the junction left unmatched. Germline V CDR1 and CDR2: SGHKS, YYEKEE (reference sequence). The CDR3 contains 16 residues. The CDR3 spells CASSGPTGIRGSPLHF. CDR3 in DNA: TGTGCCAGCAGCGGGCCGACAGGGATCCGGGGCTCACCCCTCCACTTT. Drawing the rest from reference TRBV5-5 and TRBJ1-6, the complete variable domain is DAGVTQSPTHLIKTRGQQVTLRCSPISGHKSVSWYQQVLGQGPQFIFQYYEKEERGRGNFPDRFSARQFPNYSSELNVNALLLGDSALYLCASSGPTGIRGSPLHFGNGTRLTVT.

The V gene is TRBV5-1, the J gene TRBJ1-5; TRBD1 is a possible D gene (5 bases). This CDR3 contains 16 residues. Germline-derived CDR1 and CDR2 are SGHRS and YFSETQ. Trimming stripped 0 bases from V and 3 bases from J, with 13 bases between. CDR3 region: CASSLVGGDDNQPQHF. DNA of the CDR3: TGCGCCAGCAGCTTGGTGGGGGGTGACGACAATCAGCCCCAGCATTTT. Supplemented by reference TRBV5-1 and TRBJ1-5, the full variable domain reads KAGVTQTPRYLIKTRGQQVTLSCSPISGHRSVSWYQQTPGQGLQFLFEYFSETQRNKGNFPGRFSGRQFSNSRSEMNVSTLELGDSALYLCASSLVGGDDNQPQHFGDGTRLSIL.

V usage is TRBV2 and J usage is TRBJ2-5, with 9 positions matching TRBD2. The V gene end was trimmed by 3 bases and the J gene end by 5 bases; junction bases not matched to a gene: 16. The CDR3 length is 18 residues. Germline V lookup: CDR1 SNHLY, CDR2 FYNNEI. In DNA, the CDR3 is TGTGCCAGCAGTGAGTTTTTAGGGCGGGGGGGCCATGTGGAGACCCAGTACTTC. Translation: CASSEFLGRGGHVETQYF.

The rearrangement uses TRBV5-8 and TRBJ2-5, with D tentatively TRBD1 (6 bases). Trimming took 4 bases from V and 10 from J, leaving 20 bases between them. Germline assignment: CDR1 SGHTS and CDR2 YDEGEE. This CDR3 region has 14 residues. The CDR3 region is CASSHHDRPGGQYF. DNA for the CDR3: TGTGCCAGCAGCCATCACGACAGGCCGGGTGGCCAGTACTTC.

The chain couples TRBV10-3 to TRBJ1-2, with D perhaps TRBD1 (6 bases). Trimming removed 0 bases at V and 6 bases at J, with 17 bases between. The germline V gene encodes CDR1 ENHRY and CDR2 SYGVKD. The CDR3 sequence is 16 residues long. The DNA of the CDR3 is TGTGCCATCAGTGAGTCGTTCATCACAGGGCGCCATGGCTACACCTTC. Translated: CAISESFITGRHGYTF.

This chain links TRBV2 with TRBJ2-5; D may be TRBD2 (5 bases). The CDR3 runs to 14 residues. Germline values: CDR1 SNHLY, CDR2 FYNNEI. Trimming left V 6 bases short and J 1 base short, with 12 bases between. CDR3 sequence: CASSQRAAQETQYF. The CDR3 DNA reads TGTGCCAGCAGCCAGAGGGCGGCCCAAGAGACCCAGTACTTC.